This TCR beta chain was recorded in a study of blood T cell repertoires in COVID-19. Study background: Collection of acute and convalescent COVID-19 samples took place in the United States, Italy and Spain. T cells, B-cell-depleted T cells, or PBMCs supplied cDNA or gDNA.

Deletions cut 4 bases from V and 10 bases from J, with 14 bases between. The CDR3 sequence is 14 residues long. Germline V lookup: CDR1 SEHNR, CDR2 FQNEAQ (reference sequence). This clone occurred a few times. Original processing notes: Reference gene primers were amplified, and this amplification served to estimate nucleated cell counts. The data were produced by immunoSEQ multiplex PCR, yet TCRdb's version contains in-frame clones alone and is incomplete. From that table come the V and J calls and clone size; the DNA was used to work out D and trimming. The repertoire holds about 64,000 clones, over 60% seen once, with 5% to 5.5% in the top ten.

The receptor comes from a human donor in a cohort sampled during active COVID-19. The sample consisted of peripheral blood. The chain has TRBV7-9 and TRBJ1-6, with a weak D call TRBD1 (5 bases). In nucleotides, the CDR3 is TGTGCCAGCAGCTCCGCCCAGGGAGGATCACCCCTCCACTTT. This encodes CASSSAQGGSPLHF.